This T cell receptor beta chain is from a study of blood T cell repertoires in COVID-19. Profiling relied on immunoSEQ multiplex PCR, and the TCRdb table lists in-frame clones only, not all of them. The table includes under 300,000 clones, more than 75% detected once. CDR3 size: 14 residues. Germline CDR1 is SGDLS and CDR2 is YYNGEE. V was clipped by 4 bases and J by 6 bases; unmatched bases: 10. The chain has TRBV9 and TRBJ2-7; 7 positions match TRBD1. The TCR was taken from a woman between 50 and 59 years old who had recovered from COVID-19. The sample taken for sequencing was PBMCs or T cells enriched from blood (not recorded which). The CDR3 here is CASSPGQRVAEQYF. In DNA form, the CDR3 reads TGTGCCAGCAGCCCGGGACAGAGGGTCGCCGAGCAGTACTTC.